The clone carrying this T cell receptor (beta chain) was detected many times. This sample is drawn from a study of response to subunit inactivated influenza vaccine. In TCRdb, the RT-PCR reads were re-called with MiXCR into one record per CDR3 protein. The sample lists about 540,000 distinct CDR3 sequences; around a quarter were seen once. Deletions cut 6 bases from V and 3 bases from J, with 9 bases between. Germline-derived CDR1 and CDR2 are DFQATT and SNEGSKA (reference sequence). This CDR3 is 11 amino acids long. These same data were also listed under a study on T cells expressing NK-cell markers. That paper notes: The TCR beta cDNA came from 5'RACE template switching with UMIs. Cells sorted as CD3+CD56+NKG2C+, CD3+CD56+NKG2C- and CD3+CD56-NKG2C+ T cells supplied the TCR beta repertoires. With respect to HCMV, seven of the eight sequenced donors were seropositive, and one was seronegative. NKG2C+ dominant clonotype frequencies in 5 or 6 donors were roughly 1.0-7.5% of CD8+ T cells.

Specimen: CD4+ T cells sorted from PBMCs, collected roughly 12 days after vaccination. The chain has TRBV20-1 and TRBJ2-7; D may match TRBD1 or TRBD2 (5 bases each). The TCR comes from a man aged 50 to 60 who received an inactivated influenza vaccine. The CDR3 reads CSAGDGYEQYF. CDR3 coding DNA: TGCAGTGCGGGGGACGGCTACGAGCAGTACTTC.